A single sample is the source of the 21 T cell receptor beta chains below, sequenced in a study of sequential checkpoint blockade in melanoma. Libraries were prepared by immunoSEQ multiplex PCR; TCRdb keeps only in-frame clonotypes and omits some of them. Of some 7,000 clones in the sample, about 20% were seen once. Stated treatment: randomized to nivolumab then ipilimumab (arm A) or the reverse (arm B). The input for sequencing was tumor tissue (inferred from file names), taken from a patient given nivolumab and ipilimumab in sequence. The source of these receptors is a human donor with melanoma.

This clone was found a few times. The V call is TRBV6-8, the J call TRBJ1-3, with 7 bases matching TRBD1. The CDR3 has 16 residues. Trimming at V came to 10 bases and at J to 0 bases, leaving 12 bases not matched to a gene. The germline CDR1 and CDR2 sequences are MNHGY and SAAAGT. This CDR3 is CAIRTETGNSGNTIYF. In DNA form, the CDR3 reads TGTGCCATCAGGACCGAGACAGGGAACTCTGGAAACACCATATATTTT.

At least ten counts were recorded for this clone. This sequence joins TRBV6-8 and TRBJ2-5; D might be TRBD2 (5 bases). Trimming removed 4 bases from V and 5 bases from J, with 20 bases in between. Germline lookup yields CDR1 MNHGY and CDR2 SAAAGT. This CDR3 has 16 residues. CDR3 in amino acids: CASSWAEARRGETQYF. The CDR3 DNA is TGTGCCAGCAGTTGGGCGGAGGCCCGTAGAGGGGAGACCCAGTACTTC.

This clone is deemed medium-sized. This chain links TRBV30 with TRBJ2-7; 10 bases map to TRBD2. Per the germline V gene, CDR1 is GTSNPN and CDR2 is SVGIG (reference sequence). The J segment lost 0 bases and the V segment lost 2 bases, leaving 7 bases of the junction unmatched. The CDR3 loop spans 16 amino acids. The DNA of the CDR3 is TGTGCCTGGAGTAATCACCCTAGCGGGAGCTCCTACGAGCAGTACGTC. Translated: CAWSNHPSGSSYEQYV.

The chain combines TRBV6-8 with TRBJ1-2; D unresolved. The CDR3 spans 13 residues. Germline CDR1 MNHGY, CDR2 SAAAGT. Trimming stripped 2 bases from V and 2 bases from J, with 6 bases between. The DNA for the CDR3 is TGTGCCAGCAGTTACAAGTCCAACTATGGCTACACCTTC. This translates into CASSYKSNYGYTF.

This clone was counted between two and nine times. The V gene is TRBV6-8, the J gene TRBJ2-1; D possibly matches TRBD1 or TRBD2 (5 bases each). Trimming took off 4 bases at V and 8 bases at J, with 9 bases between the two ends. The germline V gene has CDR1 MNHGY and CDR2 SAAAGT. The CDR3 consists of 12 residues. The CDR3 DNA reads TGTGCCAGCAGTTTAGGGGACGATGAGCAGTTCTTC. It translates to CASSLGDDEQFF.

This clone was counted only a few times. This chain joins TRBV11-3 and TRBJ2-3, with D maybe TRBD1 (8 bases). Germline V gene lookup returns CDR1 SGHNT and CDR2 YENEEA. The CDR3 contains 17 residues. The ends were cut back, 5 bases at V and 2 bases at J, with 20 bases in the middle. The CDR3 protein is CASSLGTGGRATDTQYF. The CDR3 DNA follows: TGTGCCAGCAGCCTAGGCACAGGGGGGAGGGCCACAGATACGCAGTATTTT.

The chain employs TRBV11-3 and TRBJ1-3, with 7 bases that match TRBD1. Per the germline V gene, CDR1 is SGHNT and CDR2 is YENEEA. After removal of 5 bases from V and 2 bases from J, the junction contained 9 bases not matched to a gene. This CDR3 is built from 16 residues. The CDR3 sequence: CASSPRQGFAGNTIYF. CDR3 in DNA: TGTGCCAGCAGCCCTAGACAGGGATTCGCTGGAAACACCATATATTTT.

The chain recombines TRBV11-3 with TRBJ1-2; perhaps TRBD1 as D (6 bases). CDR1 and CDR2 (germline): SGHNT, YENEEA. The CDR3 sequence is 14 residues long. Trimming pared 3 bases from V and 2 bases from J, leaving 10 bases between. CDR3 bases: TGTGCCAGCAGCTTCGGCCAGGGGAACTATGGCTACACCTTC. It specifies CASSFGQGNYGYTF.

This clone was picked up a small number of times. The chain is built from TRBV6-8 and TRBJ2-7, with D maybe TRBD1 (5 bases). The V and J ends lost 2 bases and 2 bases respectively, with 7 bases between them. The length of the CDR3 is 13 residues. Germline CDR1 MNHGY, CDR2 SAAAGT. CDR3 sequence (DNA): TGTGCCAGCAGTTACCAAGGGGCCTACGAGCAGTACGTC. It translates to CASSYQGAYEQYV.

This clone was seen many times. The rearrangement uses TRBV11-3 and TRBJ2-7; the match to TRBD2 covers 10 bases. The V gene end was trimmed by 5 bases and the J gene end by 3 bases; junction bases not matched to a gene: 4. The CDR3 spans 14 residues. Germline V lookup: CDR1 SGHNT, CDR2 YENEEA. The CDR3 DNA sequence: TGTGCCAGCAGCAGCGGGAGGGCCCTCTACGAGCAGTACGTC. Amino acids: CASSSGRALYEQYV.

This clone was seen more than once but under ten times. The CDR3, as DNA: TGCGCCAGCAGTGAACAGCGAGATCGACAAGAGACCCAGTACTTC. Translated: CASSEQRDRQETQYF. The chain uses TRBV10-2 and TRBJ2-5; D not resolved. Germline loops: CDR1 WSHSY, CDR2 SAAADI. The CDR3 is 15 amino acids. V lost 3 bases to trimming and J lost 2 bases, with 13 bases between them.

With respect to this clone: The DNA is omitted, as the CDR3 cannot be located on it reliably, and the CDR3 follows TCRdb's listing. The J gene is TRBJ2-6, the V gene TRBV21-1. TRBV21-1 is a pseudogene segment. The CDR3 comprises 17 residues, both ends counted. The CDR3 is CASSTTTVGAGANVLTF.

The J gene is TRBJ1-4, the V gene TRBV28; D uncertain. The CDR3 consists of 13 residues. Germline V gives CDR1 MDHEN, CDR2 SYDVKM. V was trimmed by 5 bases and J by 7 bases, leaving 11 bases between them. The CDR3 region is CASSPGRSEKLFF. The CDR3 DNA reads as TGTGCCAGCAGTCCCGGACGGAGTGAAAAACTGTTTTTT.

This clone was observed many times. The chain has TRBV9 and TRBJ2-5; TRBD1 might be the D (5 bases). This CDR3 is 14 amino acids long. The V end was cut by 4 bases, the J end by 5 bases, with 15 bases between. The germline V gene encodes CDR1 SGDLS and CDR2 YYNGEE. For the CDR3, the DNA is TGTGCCAGCAGCTCTCAGGGTCTCCGCGAGACCCAGTACTTC. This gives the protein CASSSQGLRETQYF. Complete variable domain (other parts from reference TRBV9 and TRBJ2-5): DSGVTQTPKHLITATGQRVTLRCSPRSGDLSVYWYQQSLDQGLQFLIQYYNGEERAKGNILERFSAQQFPDLHSELNLSSLELGDSALYFCASSSQGLRETQYFGPGTRLLVL.

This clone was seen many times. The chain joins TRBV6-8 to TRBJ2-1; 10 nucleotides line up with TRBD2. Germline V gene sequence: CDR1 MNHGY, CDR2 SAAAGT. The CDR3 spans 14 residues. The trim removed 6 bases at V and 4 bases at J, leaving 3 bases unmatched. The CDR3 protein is CASRTSGPYNEQFF. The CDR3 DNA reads TGTGCCAGCAGGACTAGCGGGCCTTACAATGAGCAGTTCTTC.

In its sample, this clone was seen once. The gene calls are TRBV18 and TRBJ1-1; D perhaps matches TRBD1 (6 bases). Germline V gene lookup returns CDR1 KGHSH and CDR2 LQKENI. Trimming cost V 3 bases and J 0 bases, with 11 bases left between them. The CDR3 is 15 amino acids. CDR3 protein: CASSPLGGMNTEAFF. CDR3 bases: TGTGCCAGCTCACCTTTGGGGGGCATGAACACTGAAGCTTTCTTT.

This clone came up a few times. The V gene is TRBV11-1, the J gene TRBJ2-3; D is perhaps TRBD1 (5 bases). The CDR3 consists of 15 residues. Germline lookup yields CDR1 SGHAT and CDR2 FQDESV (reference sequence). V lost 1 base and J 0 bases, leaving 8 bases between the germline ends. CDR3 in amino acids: CASSLVGLSTDTQYF. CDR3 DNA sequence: TGTGCCAGCAGCTTAGTGGGGCTGAGCACAGATACGCAGTATTTT. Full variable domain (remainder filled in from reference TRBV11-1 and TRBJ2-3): EAEVAQSPRYKITEKSQAVAFWCDPISGHATLYWYRQILGQGPELLVQFQDESVVDDSQLPKDRFSAERLKGVDSTLKIQPAELGDSAMYLCASSLVGLSTDTQYFGPGTRLTVL.

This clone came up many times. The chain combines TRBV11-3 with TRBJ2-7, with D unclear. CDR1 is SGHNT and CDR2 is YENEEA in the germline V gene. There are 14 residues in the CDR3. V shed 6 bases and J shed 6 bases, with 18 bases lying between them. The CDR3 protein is CASRPLAGVGEQYV. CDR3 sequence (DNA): TGTGCCAGCAGGCCCCTCGCTGGGGTTGGCGAGCAGTACGTC.

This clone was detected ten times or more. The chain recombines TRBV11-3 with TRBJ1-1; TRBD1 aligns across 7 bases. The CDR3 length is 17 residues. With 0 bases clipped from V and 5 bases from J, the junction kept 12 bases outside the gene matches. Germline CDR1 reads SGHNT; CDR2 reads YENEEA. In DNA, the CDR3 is TGTGCCAGCAGCTTAGATTATTTGCAGGGGGGTGCGACTGAAGCTTTCTTT. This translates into CASSLDYLQGGATEAFF.

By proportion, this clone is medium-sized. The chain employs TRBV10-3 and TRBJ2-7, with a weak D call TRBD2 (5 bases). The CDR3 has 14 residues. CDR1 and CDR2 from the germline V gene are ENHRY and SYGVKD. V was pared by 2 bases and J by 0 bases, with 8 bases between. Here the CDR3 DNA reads TGTGCCATCAGTGAGCACCGGGACTCCTACGAGCAGTACGTC. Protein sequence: CAISEHRDSYEQYV.

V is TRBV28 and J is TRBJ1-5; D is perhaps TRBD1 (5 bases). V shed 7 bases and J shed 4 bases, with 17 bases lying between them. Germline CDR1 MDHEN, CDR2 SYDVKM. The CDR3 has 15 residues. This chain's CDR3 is CASTGTAVFNQPQHF. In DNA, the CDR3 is TGTGCCAGCACCGGGACTGCCGTTTTTAATCAGCCCCAGCATTTT.